Here is one T cell receptor beta chain with its context. This specimen comes from a study of blood T cell repertoires in COVID-19. Turning to the study itself: Researchers got acute and convalescent COVID-19 samples from the United States, Italy and Spain. Sources were T cells, B-cell-depleted T cells, or PBMCs; the material itself was cDNA or gDNA.

Trimming stripped 1 base from V and 5 bases from J, with 20 bases between. Germline values: CDR1 LNHDA, CDR2 SQIVND (reference sequence). The CDR3 is made up of 17 amino acids. In the source study's methods: Amplified reference gene primers provided the basis for estimating nucleated cell counts. The assay was immunoSEQ multiplex PCR, and TCRdb's table has in-frame clones only and misses some. The V and J calls and clone size come from that table; D and trimming were worked out from the DNA. Of 250,000 or so clones in the sample, around four fifths are singletons; the top ten hold just under 6.5%. This receptor was taken from a woman aged 60 to 75 with active or convalescent COVID-19. The sequenced sample was peripheral blood. The chain uses TRBV19 and TRBJ1-2, with D possibly matching TRBD1 (6 bases). The CDR3, as DNA: TGTGCCAGTAGTATAGCCGCCCCTAGCCGAAGGGGGTATGGCTACACCTTC. Its protein product is CASSIAAPSRRGYGYTF.